The T cell receptor (beta chain) described here comes from a study of preoperative IRX-2 immunotherapy in early breast cancer. The CDR3 runs 14 residues. Germline V CDR1 and CDR2: SGHNT, YENEEA. Trimming pared 6 bases from V and 5 bases from J, leaving 15 bases between. The treatment denotes: preoperative locoregional IRX-2 cytokine immunotherapy. The method was immunoSEQ multiplex PCR; TCRdb's version includes in-frame clones alone and lacks a portion of them. The table records approximately 28,000 clones, approximately 83% of them present only once. The sample was gathered from a patient treated with IRX-2 immunotherapy. The clonotype originates from a human donor with breast cancer. The chain employs TRBV11-3 and TRBJ2-3, with D perhaps matching TRBD1 or TRBD2 (6 bases each). The CDR3 loop is CASRRDNWKDTQYF. CDR3 in DNA: TGTGCCAGCAGGCGGGACAATTGGAAAGATACGCAGTATTTT.